This record looks at one T cell receptor beta chain sequence and its context. The antigen remains unidentified. The CDR3 runs 19 residues. Germline values: CDR1 SEHNR, CDR2 FQNEAQ (reference sequence). V dropped 5 bases and J dropped 1; count of bases not matched to a gene: 17. PCR primers comprised 60 Vbeta and 13 Jbeta primers. The method was immunoSEQ multiplex PCR; TCRdb's version includes in-frame clones alone and lacks a portion of them. The table lists 150,000 or so clones, almost 80% of them singletons, with 5% to 8% in the top ten. This sample stems from a study of cytomegalovirus exposure and HLA in healthy donors. In the study overall: Roughly 170 million T cells yielded around 120 million unique TCR beta sequences in earlier analysis. The study's findings and limits: Fewer N-insertions than the 666-donor mean were reportedly shown by an Asian-associated ancestry cluster in a later analysis. Excluded were some V segments that proved indistinguishable, including TRBV6-2 and TRBV6-3. Reported performance of the classifier showed diagnosis of cytomegalovirus status with high specificity and sensitivity.

The clonotype originates from a man in his forties in good health and CMV-seropositive. The material sequenced was PBMCs. V and J are TRBV7-9 and TRBJ2-5; 9 nucleotides line up with TRBD2. The CDR3 DNA reads TGTGCCAGCAGCATTTATGAAATGCCGGGACTAGCTCTCCAAGAGACCCAGTACTTC. Its translation: CASSIYEMPGLALQETQYF.